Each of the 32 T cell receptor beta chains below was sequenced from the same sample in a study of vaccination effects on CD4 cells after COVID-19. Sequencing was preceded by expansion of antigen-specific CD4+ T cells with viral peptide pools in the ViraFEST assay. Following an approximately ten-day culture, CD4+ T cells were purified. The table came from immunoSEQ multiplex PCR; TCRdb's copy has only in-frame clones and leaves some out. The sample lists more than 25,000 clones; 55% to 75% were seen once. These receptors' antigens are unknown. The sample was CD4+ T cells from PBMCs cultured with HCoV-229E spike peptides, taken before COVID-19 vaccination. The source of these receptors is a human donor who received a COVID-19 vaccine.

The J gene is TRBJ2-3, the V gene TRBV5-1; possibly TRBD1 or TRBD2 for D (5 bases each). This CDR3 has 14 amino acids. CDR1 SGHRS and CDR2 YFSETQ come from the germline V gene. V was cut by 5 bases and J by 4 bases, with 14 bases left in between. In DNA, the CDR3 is TGCGCCAGCAGAAAGGGGAGAGGAGCAGATACGCAGTATTTT. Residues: CASRKGRGADTQYF.

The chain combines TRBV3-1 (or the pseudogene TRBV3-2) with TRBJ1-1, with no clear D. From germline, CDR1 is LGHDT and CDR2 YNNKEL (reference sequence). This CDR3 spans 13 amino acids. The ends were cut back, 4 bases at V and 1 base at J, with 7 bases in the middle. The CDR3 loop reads CASSLEGNTEAFF. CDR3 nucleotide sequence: TGTGCCAGCAGCCTCGAGGGGAACACTGAAGCTTTCTTT.

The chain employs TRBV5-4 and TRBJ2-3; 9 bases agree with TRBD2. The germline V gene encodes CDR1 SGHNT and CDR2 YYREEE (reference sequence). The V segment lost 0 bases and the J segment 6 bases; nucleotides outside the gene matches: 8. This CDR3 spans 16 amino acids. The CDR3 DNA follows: TGTGCCAGCAGCTTGGGGGTAGCGGGAGTTTCGGATACGCAGTATTTT. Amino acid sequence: CASSLGVAGVSDTQYF.

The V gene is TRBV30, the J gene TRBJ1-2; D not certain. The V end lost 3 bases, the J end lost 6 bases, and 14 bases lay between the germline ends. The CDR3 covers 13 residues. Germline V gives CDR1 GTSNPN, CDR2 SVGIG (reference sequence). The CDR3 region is CAWRLQAADGYTF. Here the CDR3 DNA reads TGTGCCTGGAGACTCCAGGCGGCTGATGGCTACACCTTC.

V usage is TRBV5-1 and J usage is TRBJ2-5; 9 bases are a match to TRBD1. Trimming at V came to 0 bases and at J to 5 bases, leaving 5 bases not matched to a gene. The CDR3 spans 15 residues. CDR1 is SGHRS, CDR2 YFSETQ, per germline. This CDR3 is CASSLGGQGSETQYF. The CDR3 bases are TGCGCCAGCAGCTTGGGGGGACAGGGCTCGGAGACCCAGTACTTC.

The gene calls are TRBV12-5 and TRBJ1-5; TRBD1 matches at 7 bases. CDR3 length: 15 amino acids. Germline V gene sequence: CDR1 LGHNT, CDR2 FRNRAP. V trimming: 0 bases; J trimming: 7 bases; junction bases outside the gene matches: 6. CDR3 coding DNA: TGTGCTAGTGGTTTGGTACTAGGGGGCGGACAGCCCCAGCATTTT. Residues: CASGLVLGGGQPQHF.

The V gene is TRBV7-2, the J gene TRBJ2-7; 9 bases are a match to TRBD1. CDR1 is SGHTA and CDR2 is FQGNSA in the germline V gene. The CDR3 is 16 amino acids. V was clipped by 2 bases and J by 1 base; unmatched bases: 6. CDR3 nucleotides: TGTGCCAGCAGCTTATCACAGGGGGCAGTTTCCTACGAGCAGTACTTC. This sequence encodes CASSLSQGAVSYEQYF.

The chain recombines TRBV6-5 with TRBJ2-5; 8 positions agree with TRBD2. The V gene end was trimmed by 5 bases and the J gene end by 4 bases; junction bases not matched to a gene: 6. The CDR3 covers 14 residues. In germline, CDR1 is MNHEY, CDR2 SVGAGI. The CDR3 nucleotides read TGTGCCAGCAGTACTGGGACTAGTGGAGAGACCCAGTACTTC. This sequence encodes CASSTGTSGETQYF.

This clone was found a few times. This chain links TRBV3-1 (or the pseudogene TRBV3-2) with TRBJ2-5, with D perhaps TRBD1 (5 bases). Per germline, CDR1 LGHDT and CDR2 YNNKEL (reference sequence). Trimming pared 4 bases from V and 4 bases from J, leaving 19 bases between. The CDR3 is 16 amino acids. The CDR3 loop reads CASSPMGLPYGETQYF. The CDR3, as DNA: TGTGCCAGCAGCCCTATGGGGCTGCCCTATGGAGAGACCCAGTACTTC.

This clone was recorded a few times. CDR3 DNA: TGTGCCAGCAGCCCCGGACAGGGTAGCAATCAGCCCCAGCATTTT. Encoded protein: CASSPGQGSNQPQHF. The chain carries TRBV7-2 and TRBJ1-5; 8 bases are a match to TRBD1. Looked up from germline, CDR1 is SGHTA and CDR2 is FQGNSA. The junction had 3 bases not matched to a gene; V was cut back by 5 bases and J by 0 bases. The CDR3 totals 15 residues.

The CDR3 protein is CATSDFPGLAGGGPDTQYF. The CDR3 DNA reads as TGTGCCACCAGTGATTTCCCGGGACTAGCGGGGGGGGGCCCAGATACGCAGTATTTT. The chain combines TRBV24-1 with TRBJ2-3; TRBD2 matches at 16 bases. Germline lookup yields CDR1 KGHDR and CDR2 SFDVKD. V was clipped by 1 base and J by 4 bases; unmatched bases: 7. The CDR3 spans 19 residues.

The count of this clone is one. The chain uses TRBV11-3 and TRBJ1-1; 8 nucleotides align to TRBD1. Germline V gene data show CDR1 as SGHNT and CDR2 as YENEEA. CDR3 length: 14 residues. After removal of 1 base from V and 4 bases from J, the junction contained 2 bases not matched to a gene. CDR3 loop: CASSLGTGTTEAFF. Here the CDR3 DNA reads TGTGCCAGCAGCTTAGGGACAGGGACCACTGAAGCTTTCTTT.

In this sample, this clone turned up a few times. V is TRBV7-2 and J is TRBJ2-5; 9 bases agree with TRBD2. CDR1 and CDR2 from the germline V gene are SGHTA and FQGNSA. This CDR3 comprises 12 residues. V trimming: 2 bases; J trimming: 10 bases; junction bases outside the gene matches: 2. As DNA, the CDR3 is TGTGCCAGCAGCTTAACAGCGGGGGGCCAGTACTTC. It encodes CASSLTAGGQYF.

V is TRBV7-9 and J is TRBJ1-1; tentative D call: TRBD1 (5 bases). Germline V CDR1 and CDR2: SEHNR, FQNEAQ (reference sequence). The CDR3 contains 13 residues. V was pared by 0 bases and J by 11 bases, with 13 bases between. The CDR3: CASSLAHEGLAFF. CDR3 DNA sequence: TGTGCCAGCAGCTTAGCGCACGAGGGACTGGCTTTCTTT.

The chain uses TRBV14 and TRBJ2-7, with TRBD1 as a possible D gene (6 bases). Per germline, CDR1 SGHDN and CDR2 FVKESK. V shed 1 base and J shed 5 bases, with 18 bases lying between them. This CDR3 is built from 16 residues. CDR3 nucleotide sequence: TGTGCCAGCAGCCAAGGTGCAGGGACACCCAGGAACGAGCAGTACTTC. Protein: CASSQGAGTPRNEQYF.

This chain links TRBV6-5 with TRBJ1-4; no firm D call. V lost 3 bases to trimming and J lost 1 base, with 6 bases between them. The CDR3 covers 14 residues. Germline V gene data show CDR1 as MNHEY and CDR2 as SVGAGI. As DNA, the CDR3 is TGTGCCAGCAGTTATCGACGAACTAATGAAAAACTGTTTTTT. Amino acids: CASSYRRTNEKLFF.

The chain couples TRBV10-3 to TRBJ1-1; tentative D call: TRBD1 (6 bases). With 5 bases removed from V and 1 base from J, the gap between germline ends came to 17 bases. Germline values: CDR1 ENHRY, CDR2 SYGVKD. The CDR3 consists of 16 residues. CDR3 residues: CAISTTVLGGNTEAFF. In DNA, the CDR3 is TGTGCCATCAGTACCACGGTGTTAGGGGGGAACACTGAAGCTTTCTTT.

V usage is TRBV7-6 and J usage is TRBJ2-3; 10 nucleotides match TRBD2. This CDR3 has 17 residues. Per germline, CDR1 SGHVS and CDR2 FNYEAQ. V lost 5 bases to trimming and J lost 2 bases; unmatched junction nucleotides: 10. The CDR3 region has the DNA TGTGCCAGCAGCATACGTTTTGGGACTAGCGCCACAGATACGCAGTATTTT. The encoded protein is CASSIRFGTSATDTQYF.

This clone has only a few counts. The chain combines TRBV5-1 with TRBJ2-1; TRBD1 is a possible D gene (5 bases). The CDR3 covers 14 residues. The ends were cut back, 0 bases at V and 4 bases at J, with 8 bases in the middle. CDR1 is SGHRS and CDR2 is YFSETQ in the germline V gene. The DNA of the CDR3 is TGCGCCAGCAGCTTGGAGGGGCCGTACAATGAGCAGTTCTTC. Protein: CASSLEGPYNEQFF.

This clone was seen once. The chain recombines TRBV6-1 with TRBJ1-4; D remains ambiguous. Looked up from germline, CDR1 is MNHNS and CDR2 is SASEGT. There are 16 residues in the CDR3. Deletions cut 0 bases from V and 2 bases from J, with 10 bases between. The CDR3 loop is CASSEARDPTNEKLFF. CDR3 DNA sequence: TGTGCCAGCAGTGAAGCGAGGGATCCCACTAATGAAAAACTGTTTTTT.

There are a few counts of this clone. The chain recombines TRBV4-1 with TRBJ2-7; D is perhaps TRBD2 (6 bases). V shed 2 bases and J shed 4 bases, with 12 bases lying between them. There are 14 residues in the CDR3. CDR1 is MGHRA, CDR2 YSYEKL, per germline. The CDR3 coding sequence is TGCGCCAGCAGCCAAAACGAGGCGGGGTACGAGCAGTACTTC. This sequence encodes CASSQNEAGYEQYF.

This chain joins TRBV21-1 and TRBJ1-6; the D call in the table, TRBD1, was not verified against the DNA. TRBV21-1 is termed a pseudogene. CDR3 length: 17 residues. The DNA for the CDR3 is TGTGCCAGCAGAAGACAGGCTGTTAGCTCCTATAATTCACCCCTCCACTTT. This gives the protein CASRRQAVSSYNSPLHF.

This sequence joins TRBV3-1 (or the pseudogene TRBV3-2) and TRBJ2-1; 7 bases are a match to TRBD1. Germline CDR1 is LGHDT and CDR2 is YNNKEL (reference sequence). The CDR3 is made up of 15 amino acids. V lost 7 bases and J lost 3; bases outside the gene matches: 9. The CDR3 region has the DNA TGTGCCAGCACCCCAGAGACAGGGATCTACAATGAGCAGTTCTTC. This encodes CASTPETGIYNEQFF.

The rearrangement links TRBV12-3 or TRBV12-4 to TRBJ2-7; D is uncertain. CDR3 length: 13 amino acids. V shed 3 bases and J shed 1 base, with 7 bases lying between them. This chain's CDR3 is CASSFHGSYEQYF. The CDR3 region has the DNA TGTGCCAGCAGTTTCCACGGATCCTACGAGCAGTACTTC.

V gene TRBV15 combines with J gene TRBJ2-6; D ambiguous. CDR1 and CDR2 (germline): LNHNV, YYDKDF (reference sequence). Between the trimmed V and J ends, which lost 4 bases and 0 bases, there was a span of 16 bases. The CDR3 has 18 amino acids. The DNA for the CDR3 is TGTGCCACCAGCATTCGGAACGCCTGGTCCTCTGGGGCCAACGTCCTGACTTTC. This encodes CATSIRNAWSSGANVLTF.

CDR3 DNA: TGCAGCGTGGACAGGGTCGAAGAGCAGTACTTC. Protein sequence: CSVDRVEEQYF. The rearrangement links TRBV29-1 to TRBJ2-7, with 8 bases fitting TRBD1. The CDR3 has 11 residues. The germline V gene has CDR1 SQVTM and CDR2 ANQGSEA. J gave up 7 bases and V 6 bases, and 5 bases lay outside the gene matches.

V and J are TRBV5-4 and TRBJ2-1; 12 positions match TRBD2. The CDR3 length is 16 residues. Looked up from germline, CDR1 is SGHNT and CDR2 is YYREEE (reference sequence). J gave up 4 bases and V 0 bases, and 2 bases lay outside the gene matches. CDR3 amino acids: CASSLGGLAGYNEQFF. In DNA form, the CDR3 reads TGTGCCAGCAGCTTGGGCGGACTAGCGGGGTACAATGAGCAGTTCTTC.

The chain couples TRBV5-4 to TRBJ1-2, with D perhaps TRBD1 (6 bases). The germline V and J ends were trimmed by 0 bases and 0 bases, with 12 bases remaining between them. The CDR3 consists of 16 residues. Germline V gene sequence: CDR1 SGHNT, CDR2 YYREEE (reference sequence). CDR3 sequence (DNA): TGTGCCAGCAGCTTGGATGAGGACAGAACTAACTATGGCTACACCTTC. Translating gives CASSLDEDRTNYGYTF.

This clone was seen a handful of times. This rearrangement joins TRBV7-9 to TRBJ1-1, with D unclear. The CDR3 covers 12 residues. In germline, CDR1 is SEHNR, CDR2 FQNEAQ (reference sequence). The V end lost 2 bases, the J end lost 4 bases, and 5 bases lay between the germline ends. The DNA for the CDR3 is TGTGCCAGCAGCTTAAGTCTCACTGAAGCTTTCTTT. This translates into CASSLSLTEAFF.

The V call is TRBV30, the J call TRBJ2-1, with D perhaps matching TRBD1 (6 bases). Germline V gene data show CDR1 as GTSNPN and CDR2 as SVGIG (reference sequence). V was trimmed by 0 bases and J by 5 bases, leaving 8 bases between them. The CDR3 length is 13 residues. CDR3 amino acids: CAWSVGTNNEQFF. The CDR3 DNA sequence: TGTGCCTGGAGTGTCGGGACAAACAATGAGCAGTTCTTC.

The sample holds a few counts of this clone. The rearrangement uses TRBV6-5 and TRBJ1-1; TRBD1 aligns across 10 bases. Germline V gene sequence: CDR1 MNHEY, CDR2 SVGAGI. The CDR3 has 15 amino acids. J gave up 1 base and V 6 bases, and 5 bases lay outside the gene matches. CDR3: CASSPRDRGNTEAFF. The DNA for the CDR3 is TGTGCCAGCAGCCCCCGGGACAGGGGGAACACTGAAGCTTTCTTT.

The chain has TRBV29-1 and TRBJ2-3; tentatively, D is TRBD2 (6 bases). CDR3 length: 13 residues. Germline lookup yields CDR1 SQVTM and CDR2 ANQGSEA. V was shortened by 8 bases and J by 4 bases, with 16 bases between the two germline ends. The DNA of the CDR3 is TGCAGCTTTTGCAGGGACTCTGCAGATACGCAGTATTTT. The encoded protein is CSFCRDSADTQYF.